Below, one T cell receptor (beta chain) is given with its context. Sequencing ends 3 residues short of the CDR3 end; the germline J gene provides the rest. This sample is part of a study of T cells in women clearing cervical HPV infection. V trimming: 5 bases; J trimming: 8 bases; junction bases outside the gene matches: 5. Germline CDR1 is SGHNT and CDR2 is YENEEA. The CDR3 totals 14 residues. TCRdb keeps only in-frame clones here, not all; method: immunoSEQ multiplex PCR. Recorded for this sample: tens of thousands of clones. The sequencing sample was made of blood buffy coat. The J gene is TRBJ1-6, the V gene TRBV11-3; 8 bases fit TRBD1. The origin of this receptor is a woman aged 18 to 75 with a cervical HPV16 infection that either progressed to CIN3+ or cleared (not recorded which). The CDR3 loop reads CASSRQGPDSPLHF. Incomplete CDR3 DNA: TGTGCCAGCAGCCGACAGGGGCCCGATTCACCC.